This TCR beta chain was captured by sequencing in a study of cytomegalovirus exposure and HLA in healthy donors. J was trimmed by 2 bases and V by 5 bases; bases with no gene match: 15. Germline CDR1 MRHNA, CDR2 SNTAGT. The CDR3 is made up of 17 amino acids. This clone has only one observation. PCR primers comprised 60 Vbeta and 13 Jbeta primers. TCRdb's table, derived via immunoSEQ multiplex PCR, lists solely in-frame clones and lacks some. The table lists roughly 110,000 clones, around four fifths of them singletons. Though probably carrying unrecorded immune exposures, donors were nominally healthy at sampling.

The chain has TRBV6-4 and TRBJ2-7, with 7 positions matching TRBD2. This TCR was sampled from a young man in good health and CMV-seronegative. The sample comprised PBMCs. The CDR3 nucleotides read TGTGCCAGCAGTATGATCAGCTCGGGGGGTACCACCTACGAGCAGTACTTC. Translation: CASSMISSGGTTYEQYF.